This is a list of T cell receptor beta chains from one sample in a study of radiation and T cells in renal cell carcinoma. Some clones are missing from TCRdb's copy, which holds only in-frame ones; the method was immunoSEQ multiplex PCR. The sample holds some 120,000 clones; 75% to 85% are singletons and the top ten take approximately 2%. The sequenced sample was blood, obtained from a patient whose treatment included radiotherapy and nephrectomy. The source is a woman between 55 and 75 years old with renal cell carcinoma. CDR3s include the opening cysteine and the closing phenylalanine or tryptophan. A D gene is named only where the DNA matches it firmly. Clone sizes are given selectively: once, few, many, or a class where the clone is expanded.

>TRBV28|NA|TRBJ1-5|NA
TGTGCCAGCAGTTTATCCCCGGGGGTCCAGCCCCAGCATTTT
CASSLSPGVQPQHF
>TRBV27|NA|TRBJ2-7|TRBD2
TGTGCCAGCAGTCCTGATACTAGCGGGACTCTCGAGCAGTACTTC
CASSPDTSGTLEQYF
>TRBV30|once|TRBJ2-5|NA
TGTGCCTGGAGCTACGGGGAAACGCAGTACTTC
CAWSYGETQYF
>TRBV28|NA|TRBJ1-2|TRBD1
TGTGCCAGCAGTTTAGGTCAGGGGGATGGCTACACCTTC
CASSLGQGDGYTF
>TRBV6-4|NA|TRBJ1-5|NA
TGTGCCAGCAGTGAGCGGGTCAATCAGCCCCAGCATTTT
CASSERVNQPQHF
>TRBV15|NA|TRBJ2-4|NA
TGTGCCACCAGCGGGGACACAGGGTTGGACATTCAGTACTTC
CATSGDTGLDIQYF
>TRBV27|NA|TRBJ2-7|NA
TGTGCCAGCAGTTTATCAGGGATCCCGACCTACGAGCAGTACTTC
CASSLSGIPTYEQYF
>TRBV6-5|NA|TRBJ2-7|NA
TGTGCCAGCCGCCGGTTGGACGAGCAGTACTTC
CASRRLDEQYF
>TRBV5-4|few|TRBJ2-7|TRBD1
TGTGCCAGCAGCTTCGACAGGGTCGGCGAGCAGTACTTC
CASSFDRVGEQYF
>TRBV7-9|once|TRBJ2-3|NA
TGTGCCAGCAGCTTAGAATTCCAGGGAGGTACGCAGTATTTT
CASSLEFQGGTQYF
>TRBV13|NA|TRBJ1-2|NA
TGTGCCAGCAGCGTGATGGGGGGCTCGGACTATGGCTACACCTTC
CASSVMGGSDYGYTF
>TRBV2|NA|TRBJ1-5|TRBD1
TGTGCCAGCAGTGGACAAGGGGGCCGGGGACAGCCCCAGCATTTT
CASSGQGGRGQPQHF
>TRBV28|NA|TRBJ1-2|NA
TGTGCCAGCAGCCTTTTTAAGTTTCGGAGACAGCACTATGGCTACACCTTC
CASSLFKFRRQHYGYTF
>TRBV19|NA|TRBJ2-6|NA
TGTGCCAGTACCCGCCGCGAAGGGGCCAACGTCCTGACTTTC
CASTRREGANVLTF
>TRBV28|once|TRBJ2-1|TRBD2
TGTGCCAGCAGTCCGCCCTACCGGGGGGGAAAAAATGAGCAGTTCTTC
CASSPPYRGGKNEQFF
>TRBV18|NA|TRBJ1-1|NA
TGTGCCAGCTCACCCCCCAGTGTGGGCTCTGAAGCTTTCTTT
CASSPPSVGSEAFF
>TRBV15|few|TRBJ1-5|NA
TGTGCCACCAGCAGGGACGGGGGGAGCAATCAGCCCCAGCATTTT
CATSRDGGSNQPQHF
>TRBV19|NA|TRBJ1-1|TRBD1
TGTGCCAGTAGTGGCCTAAGGACAGGTATGGTGTCCGCTTTCTTT
CASSGLRTGMVSAFF
>TRBV6-5|NA|TRBJ1-1|NA
TGTGCCAGCAGATACATGGTTTCCATGAACACTGAAGCTTTCTTT
CASRYMVSMNTEAFF
>TRBV5-1|once|TRBJ1-1|NA
TGCGCCAGCAGCTACAGGGACGGAAACACTGAAGCTTTCTTT
CASSYRDGNTEAFF
>TRBV11-2|once|TRBJ1-2|NA
TGTGCCAGCAGCTTAGGACAGATATCCTATGGCTACACCTTC
CASSLGQISYGYTF
>TRBV7-9|NA|TRBJ2-7|NA
TGTGCCAGCAGCTCCTTAGGGGGGCTCTACGAGCAGTACTTC
CASSSLGGLYEQYF
>TRBV19|NA|TRBJ1-2|TRBD1
TGTGCCAGTAGTAGGGACAGTAGGTATGGCTACACCTTC
CASSRDSRYGYTF
>TRBV19|NA|TRBJ1-2|TRBD1
TGTGCCAGTACCAGAGACAGGGCAAGGAACTATGGCTACACCTTC
CASTRDRARNYGYTF
>TRBV19|NA|TRBJ1-1|NA
TGTGCCAGTAGTATTGGAATGAACACTGAAGCTTTCTTT
CASSIGMNTEAFF
>TRBV27|once|TRBJ2-3|TRBD2
TGTGCCAGCAGTTCTTCCTTCGCTAGCGGGAGAACAGATACGCAGTATTTT
CASSSSFASGRTDTQYF
>TRBV9|NA|TRBJ2-1|TRBD1
TGTGCCAGCAGCGTGACAGGGCAGAAGTACCCAAATGAGCAGTTCTTC
CASSVTGQKYPNEQFF
>TRBV5-4|NA|TRBJ2-1|NA
TGTGCCAGCAGCTTGGCTGTCGGCGGGGGCCCCGGGAGGGAGCAGTTCTTC
CASSLAVGGGPGREQFF
>TRBV4-1|once|TRBJ1-2|TRBD1
TGCGCCAGCAGGGACAGGGGCTCGACAAGCTACACCTTC
CASRDRGSTSYTF
>TRBV2|NA|TRBJ1-2|NA
TGTGCCAGCAGTGAATCGGGCAGGAACTATGGCTACACCTTC
CASSESGRNYGYTF
>TRBV6-1|NA|TRBJ1-1|NA
TGTGCCAGCAGTGAAGGCCCTGAAGCTTTCTTT
CASSEGPEAFF
>TRBV10-3|once|TRBJ2-7|TRBD2
TGTGCCATCAGTGATAACGAGAAGGGAGGGTCCTACGAGCAGTACTTC
CAISDNEKGGSYEQYF
>TRBV10-3|once|TRBJ2-1|NA
TGTGCCATCAGTGGGACAACCCAGGGGAATGAGCAGTTCTTC
CAISGTTQGNEQFF
>TRBV2|NA|TRBJ1-5|TRBD1
TGTGCCAGCAGGTATGGGGACAGGGGGCTTCAGCCCCAGCATTTT
CASRYGDRGLQPQHF
>TRBV7-9|NA|TRBJ1-4|NA
TGTGCCAGCAGCTTAGTGGGTCCGGAGGGTGAAAAACTGTTTTTT
CASSLVGPEGEKLFF
>TRBV7-9|NA|TRBJ2-7|TRBD2
TGTGCCAGCAGCCCATTAGCGGGAGCGACCTACGAGCAGTACTTC
CASSPLAGATYEQYF
>TRBV6-1|once|TRBJ1-2|TRBD1
TGTGCCAGCAGTGAAGAGGTGGGTGACAGGGTACTGGAAACCTTC
CASSEEVGDRVLETF
>TRBV5-6|NA|TRBJ2-5|NA
TGTGCCAGCAGCATAAGGGGAGCGGTGAGGGGAGAGACCCAGTACTTC
CASSIRGAVRGETQYF
>TRBV6-5|NA|TRBJ2-2|NA
TGTGCCAGCAGCCAACCGGGGACCGGGGAGCTGTTTTTT
CASSQPGTGELFF
>TRBV10-2|NA|TRBJ1-2|TRBD1
TGCGCCAGCAGTACGGGACAGGGGGGCGATGGCTACACCTTC
CASSTGQGGDGYTF
>TRBV30|NA|TRBJ2-7|TRBD1
TGTGCCTGGAGTGTACAGGGGAACGAGCAGTACTTC
CAWSVQGNEQYF
>TRBV11-2|NA|TRBJ2-1|TRBD2
TGTGCCAGCAGCCCGACTAGCGGGGCACACAATGAGCAGTTCTTC
CASSPTSGAHNEQFF
>TRBV15|NA|TRBJ1-1|TRBD1
TGTGCCATCCCGGGACAGGGTTTGAACACTGAAGCTTTCTTT
CAIPGQGLNTEAFF
>TRBV2|NA|TRBJ1-6|NA
TGTGCCAGCAGGCGGGACACGGCATCCCCCCTCCACTTT
CASRRDTASPLHF
>TRBV14|NA|TRBJ1-1|NA
TGTGCCAGCAGCCAAGGAAACTGGATCACTGAAGCTTTCTTT
CASSQGNWITEAFF
>TRBV13|once|TRBJ2-7|TRBD2
TGTGCCAGCAGCTTAGGGCGGGGGACGGCCATCTACGAGCAGTACTTC
CASSLGRGTAIYEQYF